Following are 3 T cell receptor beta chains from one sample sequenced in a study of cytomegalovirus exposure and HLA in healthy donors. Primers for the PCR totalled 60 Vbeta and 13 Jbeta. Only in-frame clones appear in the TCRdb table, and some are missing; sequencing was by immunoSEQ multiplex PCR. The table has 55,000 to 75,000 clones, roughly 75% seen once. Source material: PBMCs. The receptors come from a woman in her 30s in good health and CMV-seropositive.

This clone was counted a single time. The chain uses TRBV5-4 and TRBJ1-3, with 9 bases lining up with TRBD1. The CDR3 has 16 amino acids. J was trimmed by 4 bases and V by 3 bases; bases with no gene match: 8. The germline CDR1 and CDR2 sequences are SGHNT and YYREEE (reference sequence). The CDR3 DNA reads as TGTGCCAGCAGCTCGACCGGGACAGGGCCCGGAAACACCATATATTTT. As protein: CASSSTGTGPGNTIYF.

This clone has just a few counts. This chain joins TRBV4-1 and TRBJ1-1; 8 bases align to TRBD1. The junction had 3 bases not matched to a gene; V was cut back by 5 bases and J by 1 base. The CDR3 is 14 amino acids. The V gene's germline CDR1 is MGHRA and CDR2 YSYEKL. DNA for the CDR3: TGCGCCAGCAGCTACGGACAGGGGAACACTGAAGCTTTCTTT. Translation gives CASSYGQGNTEAFF.

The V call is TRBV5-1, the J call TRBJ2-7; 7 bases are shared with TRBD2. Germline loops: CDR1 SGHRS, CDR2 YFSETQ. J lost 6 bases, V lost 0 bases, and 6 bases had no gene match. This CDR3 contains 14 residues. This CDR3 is CASSLGRERSEQYF. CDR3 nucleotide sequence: TGCGCCAGCAGCTTGGGGCGGGAGCGGAGCGAGCAGTACTTC.